These 31 T cell receptor beta chains came from one sample sequenced in a study of cytomegalovirus exposure and HLA in healthy donors. TCRdb keeps only in-frame clones here, not all; method: immunoSEQ multiplex PCR. The sample yields some 160,000 clones, more than 75% seen once. Source material: PBMCs. The source of these receptors is a man aged 18 to 29 in good health and CMV-seronegative.

The rearrangement links TRBV7-9 to TRBJ2-2; D is undetermined. CDR3 size: 15 residues. CDR1 and CDR2 (germline): SEHNR, FQNEAQ (reference sequence). V lost 1 base and J lost 0, with 6 bases in between. The CDR3 sequence is CASSLVLTNTGELFF. CDR3 DNA sequence: TGTGCCAGCAGCTTAGTTCTTACGAACACCGGGGAGCTGTTTTTT.

This chain joins TRBV2 and TRBJ2-2; D gene ambiguous. The V gene's germline CDR1 is SNHLY and CDR2 FYNNEI. V lost 3 bases to trimming and J lost 1 base, with 6 bases between them. The CDR3 runs 14 residues. This CDR3 is CASSDRRNTGELFF. The CDR3 bases are TGTGCCAGCAGTGATAGAAGGAACACCGGGGAGCTGTTTTTT. The entire variable domain, with the rest obtained from reference TRBV2 and TRBJ2-2, is as follows: EPEVTQTPSHQVTQMGQEVILRCVPISNHLYFYWYRQILGQKVEFLVSFYNNEISEKSEIFDDQFSVERPDGSNFTLKIRSTKLEDSAMYFCASSDRRNTGELFFGEGSRLTVL.

As for this clone: Within the sample, other DNA sequences also encode this same CDR3. The genes are TRBV15 and TRBJ1-5, with D possibly TRBD1 on 5 matching bases. Trimming cost V 0 bases and J 4 bases, with 7 bases left between them. Looked up from germline, CDR1 is LNHNV and CDR2 is YYDKDF (reference sequence). The CDR3 has 14 amino acids. In nucleotides, the CDR3 is TGTGCCACCAGCAGAGATAGGGGTAATCAGCCCCAGCATTTT. Protein: CATSRDRGNQPQHF. The whole variable domain, remainder taken from reference TRBV15 and TRBJ1-5, is DAMVIQNPRYQVTQFGKPVTLSCSQTLNHNVMYWYQQKSSQAPKLLFHYYDKDFNNEADTPDNFQSRRPNTSFCFLDIRSPGLGDTAMYLCATSRDRGNQPQHFGDGTRLSIL.

The chain carries TRBV12-1 and TRBJ2-7; TRBD2, the table's D call, lacks a check against the DNA. TRBV12-1 is noted as a pseudogene. This CDR3 has 16 amino acids. The CDR3 coding sequence is TGTGCCAGCAGCTTTCCTAGCGGGGACTTTTGGGGGGAGCAGTACGTC. As protein: CASSFPSGDFWGEQYV.

The gene calls are TRBV5-8 and TRBJ2-7; TRBD2 matches 7 bases. The J segment lost 0 bases and the V segment lost 0 bases, leaving 12 bases of the junction unmatched. Looked up from germline, CDR1 is SGHTS and CDR2 is YDEGEE. This CDR3 has 18 amino acids. The DNA for the CDR3 is TGTGCCAGCAGCTTGGAGCCCCTAGCGGAACGTATCTCCTACGAGCAGTACGTC. Protein: CASSLEPLAERISYEQYV.

This clone was counted ten times or more. The rearrangement uses TRBV7-2 and TRBJ1-1, with 7 positions matching TRBD1. There are 14 residues in the CDR3. CDR1 and CDR2 (germline): SGHTA, FQGNSA. Unmatched junction bases numbered 8, after V lost 7 bases and J lost 3 bases. The CDR3 loop is CASKSRRGDTEAFF. The DNA for the CDR3 is TGTGCCAGCAAGTCTCGCAGGGGGGACACTGAAGCTTTCTTT.

This chain uses TRBV28 with TRBJ1-5; D ambiguous. V was pared by 6 bases and J by 1 base, with 13 bases between. Germline V gene lookup returns CDR1 MDHEN and CDR2 SYDVKM. The CDR3 covers 15 residues. CDR3 nucleotides: TGTGCCAGCAGCGTGGGAGGGTGGAGCAATCAGCCCCAGCATTTT. As protein: CASSVGGWSNQPQHF.

The chain is built from TRBV11-2 and TRBJ1-2; TRBD1 is a possible D gene (5 bases). Trimming left V 1 base short and J 10 bases short, with 13 bases between. This CDR3 spans 13 amino acids. CDR1 and CDR2 from the germline V gene are SGHAT and FQNNGV. CDR3: CASSLGSGGNYTF. Written as DNA, the CDR3 is TGTGCCAGCAGCTTAGGCTCCGGGGGGAACTACACCTTC. The full variable domain, completed using reference TRBV11-2 and TRBJ1-2, is EAGVAQSPRYKIIEKRQSVAFWCNPISGHATLYWYQQILGQGPKLLIQFQNNGVVDDSQLPKDRFSAERLKGVDSTLKIQPAKLEDSAVYLCASSLGSGGNYTFGSGTRLTVV.

The rearrangement joins TRBV19 to TRBJ1-4; 8 bases line up with TRBD1. The CDR3 is made up of 16 amino acids. The ends lost 5 bases at V and 7 bases at J; junction bases unmatched: 12. CDR1 and CDR2 (germline): LNHDA, SQIVND (reference sequence). The CDR3 nucleotides read TGTGCCAGTAGTTTCTCCGACAGGGGCGCGAGTGAAAAACTGTTTTTT. As protein: CASSFSDRGASEKLFF.

This clone is a singleton in its sample. The chain is built from TRBV6-5 and TRBJ1-4; tentative D call: TRBD1 (5 bases). This CDR3 is 15 amino acids long. V was shortened by 0 bases and J by 4 bases, with 9 bases between the two germline ends. Germline assignment: CDR1 MNHEY and CDR2 SVGAGI. DNA of the CDR3: TGTGCCAGCAGTTACTCGCGGGGGGGTAATGAAAAACTGTTTTTT. This translates into CASSYSRGGNEKLFF.

This sequence joins TRBV6-1 and TRBJ2-7; possible D gene TRBD1, 5 bases. This CDR3 comprises 18 residues. Germline V CDR1 and CDR2: MNHNS, SASEGT. With 0 bases removed from V and 0 bases from J, the gap between germline ends came to 18 bases. The DNA of the CDR3 is TGTGCCAGCAGTGAAGCCCCGGCAGGGCAGACGGGCTCCTACGAGCAGTACGTC. Translating gives CASSEAPAGQTGSYEQYV.

The chain combines TRBV5-1 with TRBJ2-1; 7 bases are shared with TRBD1. The CDR3 length is 13 residues. Germline V gene lookup returns CDR1 SGHRS and CDR2 YFSETQ. After removal of 4 bases from V and 8 bases from J, the junction contained 6 bases not matched to a gene. CDR3 sequence reads: CASSTRDSDEQFF. The CDR3 DNA reads as TGCGCCAGCAGCACCCGGGACAGTGATGAGCAGTTCTTC.

This chain connects TRBV5-1 to TRBJ2-5; a possible D gene is TRBD1 (6 bases). Germline V gene data show CDR1 as SGHRS and CDR2 as YFSETQ. V was trimmed by 7 bases and J by 9 bases, leaving 22 bases between them. The CDR3 has 14 residues. DNA for the CDR3: TGCGCCAGCGGGATGACAGGTGGTTCGGTGGCCCAGTACTTC. It codes for CASGMTGGSVAQYF.

V usage is TRBV6-5 and J usage is TRBJ1-4; a possible D gene is TRBD1 (5 bases). The CDR3 has 15 residues. Trimming removed 0 bases from V and 5 bases from J, with 10 bases in between. Germline lookup yields CDR1 MNHEY and CDR2 SVGAGI. The CDR3 is CASSYSAGMNEKLFF. CDR3 sequence (DNA): TGTGCCAGCAGTTACTCCGCAGGGATGAATGAAAAACTGTTTTTT.

This clone showed up just once. The chain combines TRBV19 with TRBJ1-5, with 12 bases that match TRBD1. The germline V gene encodes CDR1 LNHDA and CDR2 SQIVND (reference sequence). Unmatched junction bases numbered 6, after V lost 3 bases and J lost 0 bases. The CDR3 is 18 residues long. This chain's CDR3 is CASSIPGQGAYSNQPQHF. CDR3 DNA sequence: TGTGCCAGTAGTATCCCGGGACAGGGGGCCTATAGCAATCAGCCCCAGCATTTT.

This rearrangement joins TRBV7-6 to TRBJ2-2, with 10 bases lining up with TRBD1. CDR1 and CDR2 (germline): SGHVS, FNYEAQ. V shed 5 bases, J shed 4 bases, and the junction held 7 bases outside the gene matches. CDR3 length: 16 amino acids. The DNA of the CDR3 is TGTGCCAGCAGCCTAGACGGACAGGGGGTCACCGGGGAGCTGTTTTTT. This sequence encodes CASSLDGQGVTGELFF.

The V call is TRBV29-1, the J call TRBJ2-5, with a possible D match to TRBD2 (5 bases). The CDR3 has 14 amino acids. Germline V gives CDR1 SQVTM, CDR2 ANQGSEA. With 5 bases removed from V and 5 bases from J, the gap between germline ends came to 18 bases. The CDR3 loop reads CSVRSGGSFETQYF. The CDR3 coding sequence is TGCAGCGTTAGGTCTGGAGGTAGCTTTGAGACCCAGTACTTC.

The chain uses TRBV6-1 and TRBJ2-7; D might be TRBD1 (6 bases). This CDR3 is 15 amino acids long. V was clipped by 2 bases and J by 6 bases, with 17 bases between them. The germline V gene has CDR1 MNHNS and CDR2 SASEGT. CDR3 in amino acids: CASSERDILLGEQYV. As DNA, the CDR3 is TGTGCCAGCAGTGAACGGGACATTCTCCTAGGCGAGCAGTACGTC.

The CDR3 coding sequence is TGTGCCAGCAGCTCGGGACAGGCTACCTACGAGCAGTACTTC. Encoded protein: CASSSGQATYEQYF. V is TRBV7-9 and J is TRBJ2-7, with 8 nucleotides matching TRBD1. The CDR3 is 14 residues long. The germline V gene has CDR1 SEHNR and CDR2 FQNEAQ (reference sequence). The V gene end was trimmed by 4 bases and the J gene end by 2 bases; junction bases not matched to a gene: 4. Full variable domain (missing parts from reference TRBV7-9 and TRBJ2-7): DTGVSQNPRHKITKRGQNVTFRCDPISEHNRLYWYRQTLGQGPEFLTYFQNEAQLEKSRLLSDRFSAERPKGSFSTLEIQRTEQGDSAMYLCASSSGQATYEQYFGPGTRLTVT.

V is TRBV5-1 and J is TRBJ2-7; 8 bases map to TRBD2. V trimming: 2 bases; J trimming: 0 bases; junction bases outside the gene matches: 4. This CDR3 is built from 15 residues. Germline CDR1 and CDR2: SGHRS and YFSETQ. The CDR3 loop reads CASSLGTSGSYEQYF. As DNA, the CDR3 is TGCGCCAGCAGCTTAGGTACTAGCGGCTCCTACGAGCAGTACTTC.

V is TRBV6-5 and J is TRBJ2-2; D is uncertain. This CDR3 is 13 amino acids long. V lost 5 bases and J 7 bases, leaving 11 bases between the germline ends. Germline CDR1 is MNHEY and CDR2 is SVGAGI. This chain's CDR3 is CASSNRLDGELFF. The DNA of the CDR3 is TGTGCCAGCAGTAATCGACTCGACGGGGAGCTGTTTTTT.

The chain is built from TRBV4-3 and TRBJ2-4, with 8 bases matching TRBD1. Germline loops: CDR1 LGHNA, CDR2 YSLEER. Germline trimming cut 4 bases from V and 6 bases from J; bases unmatched to any gene: 8. The CDR3 extends over 15 amino acids. The CDR3: CASSLDGGQGNIQYF. CDR3 nucleotides: TGCGCCAGCAGCCTCGATGGTGGACAGGGAAACATTCAGTACTTC.

This chain joins TRBV2 and TRBJ1-1; tentatively, D is TRBD1 (6 bases). The CDR3 is 14 residues long. From germline, CDR1 is SNHLY and CDR2 FYNNEI. V dropped 6 bases and J dropped 3 bases, with 14 bases sitting between them. DNA of the CDR3: TGTGCCAGCAGGACCGACAGGTTATACACTGAAGCTTTCTTT. Translating it yields CASRTDRLYTEAFF.

This clone was counted a single time. The rearrangement uses TRBV5-1 and TRBJ1-2; D is possibly TRBD1 (5 bases). The CDR3 is 12 residues long. V was trimmed by 4 bases and J by 4 bases, leaving 8 bases between them. Germline V CDR1 and CDR2: SGHRS, YFSETQ. The CDR3 DNA reads as TGCGCCAGCAGCACGGACATCTATGGCTACACCTTC. Residues: CASSTDIYGYTF.

V and J are TRBV7-9 and TRBJ2-5; 9 bases align to TRBD2. The CDR3 has 13 amino acids. The J segment lost 5 bases and the V segment lost 3 bases, leaving 1 base of the junction unmatched. CDR1 is SEHNR and CDR2 is FQNEAQ in the germline V gene (reference sequence). CDR3 DNA sequence: TGTGCCAGCAGCTTTAGCGGGGGTGAGACCCAGTACTTC. It translates to CASSFSGGETQYF.

The chain couples TRBV9 to TRBJ2-7, with a tentative D call TRBD1 (6 bases). CDR1 is SGDLS and CDR2 is YYNGEE in the germline V gene. V lost 1 base and J lost 3, with 11 bases in between. The CDR3 consists of 14 residues. The CDR3 sequence: CASSVTGTHYEQYF. The DNA for the CDR3 is TGTGCCAGCAGCGTAACCGGGACACACTACGAGCAGTACTTC.

The gene calls are TRBV16 and TRBJ1-3; no clear D. The CDR3 sequence is 13 residues long. The V end lost 5 bases, the J end lost 0 bases, and 5 bases lay between the germline ends. Germline V gene sequence: CDR1 KGHSY, CDR2 FQNENV. CDR3 region: CASSSSSGNTIYF. The CDR3 coding sequence is TGTGCCAGCAGCTCGAGCTCTGGAAACACCATATATTTT. The whole variable domain, remainder taken from reference TRBV16 and TRBJ1-3, is GEEVAQTPKHLVRGEGQKAKLYCAPIKGHSYVFWYQQVLKNEFKFLISFQNENVFDETGMPKERFSAKCLPNSPCSLEIQATKLEDSAVYFCASSSSSGNTIYFGEGSWLTVV.

The rearrangement links TRBV5-1 to TRBJ1-2; D is possibly TRBD1 (5 bases). In germline, CDR1 is SGHRS, CDR2 YFSETQ. The length of the CDR3 is 15 residues. Trimming took 0 bases from V and 5 from J, leaving 14 bases between them. CDR3: CASSLGREAGYGYTF. The CDR3 bases are TGCGCCAGCAGCTTGGGCAGGGAAGCCGGGTATGGCTACACCTTC.

This clone was seen a few times. This sequence joins TRBV7-2 and TRBJ2-1, with 8 bases lining up with TRBD2. Trimming at V came to 1 base and at J to 3 bases, leaving 2 bases not matched to a gene. The CDR3 contains 15 residues. The germline V gene encodes CDR1 SGHTA and CDR2 FQGNSA. In DNA form, the CDR3 reads TGTGCCAGCAGCTTAGGAACTAGCGGCTACAATGAGCAGTTCTTC. Translated: CASSLGTSGYNEQFF.

The CDR3 loop reads CARGLQGKSNQPQHF. The CDR3 DNA follows: TGTGCCAGGGGATTACAGGGTAAGAGCAATCAGCCCCAGCATTTT. This chain uses TRBV27 with TRBJ1-5, with D possibly matching TRBD1 (6 bases). Trimming stripped 9 bases from V and 1 base from J, with 16 bases between. Germline V gene lookup returns CDR1 MNHEY and CDR2 SMNVEV (reference sequence). The CDR3 length is 15 residues.

The chain couples TRBV30 to TRBJ1-6, with TRBD1 matching over 7 bases. The CDR3 is 15 residues long. The ends lost 2 bases at V and 0 bases at J; junction bases unmatched: 1. CDR1 GTSNPN and CDR2 SVGIG come from the germline V gene (reference sequence). The CDR3 region is CAWSRDSSYNSPLHF. Here the CDR3 DNA reads TGTGCCTGGAGTCGGGACAGCTCCTATAATTCACCCCTCCACTTT.